These 23 T cell receptor beta chains share one sample of origin, sequenced in a study of OX40 agonist ivuxolimab in advanced cancers. TCRdb's table, derived via immunoSEQ multiplex PCR, lists solely in-frame clones and lacks some. The sample holds 70,000 to 95,000 clones, 90% seen once. Sequenced material: CD4+ or CD8+ T cells sorted from blood, taken in a trial of the OX40 agonist ivuxolimab. These receptors originate from an adult with an advanced solid tumor such as melanoma, head and neck, liver or kidney cancer.

CDR3: CASSLMGANEKLFF. The CDR3 DNA reads TGCGCCAGCAGCTTGATGGGCGCCAATGAAAAACTGTTTTTT. V usage is TRBV5-1 and J usage is TRBJ1-4; D remains unclear. The CDR3 length is 14 residues. CDR1 is SGHRS, CDR2 YFSETQ, per germline. V was trimmed by 1 base and J by 5 bases, leaving 9 bases between them.

The V gene is TRBV5-4, the J gene TRBJ2-3, with 10 bases fitting TRBD2. This CDR3 has 17 residues. V shed 1 base and J 6 bases; nucleotides not matched to a gene: 11. Germline CDR1 is SGHNT and CDR2 is YYREEE (reference sequence). As DNA, the CDR3 is TGTGCCAGCAGCTTGATCGGGTTAGCGGGAGGTCTTGATACGCAGTATTTT. Translating gives CASSLIGLAGGLDTQYF.

The chain couples TRBV11-3 to TRBJ1-1; 8 bases are a match to TRBD1. The CDR3 consists of 14 residues. The V and J ends lost 4 bases and 6 bases, in that order; junction bases with no gene match: 7. Germline CDR1 reads SGHNT; CDR2 reads YENEEA. In DNA form, the CDR3 reads TGTGCCAGCAGCTCAGGACAGGGCGGCTCTGAAGCTTTCTTT. Its translation: CASSSGQGGSEAFF.

The chain uses TRBV6-5 and TRBJ2-1, with 9 bases fitting TRBD1. Per germline, CDR1 MNHEY and CDR2 SVGAGI. There are 15 residues in the CDR3. The ends lost 6 bases at V and 7 bases at J; junction bases unmatched: 10. CDR3 coding DNA: TGTGCCAGCAGCCAGGGGACAGGGAACGGGAATGAGCAGTTCTTC. Protein sequence: CASSQGTGNGNEQFF.

The J gene is TRBJ2-3, the V gene TRBV7-3; 8 bases are a match to TRBD2. The CDR3 is 14 residues long. V dropped 5 bases and J dropped 4; count of bases not matched to a gene: 5. Germline-derived CDR1 and CDR2 are SGHTA and FQGTGA. Written as DNA, the CDR3 is TGTGCCAGCAGCCGGACTAGCTGGGCAGATACGCAGTATTTT. Protein product: CASSRTSWADTQYF.

V is TRBV19 and J is TRBJ1-2; no definite D call. This CDR3 has 14 amino acids. Germline V CDR1 and CDR2: LNHDA, SQIVND (reference sequence). V was pared by 6 bases and J by 1 base, with 12 bases between. In nucleotides, the CDR3 is TGTGCCAGTAGGTCTTCAGGAGGTAACTATGGCTACACCTTC. Encoded protein: CASRSSGGNYGYTF.

The rearrangement uses TRBV4-3 and TRBJ2-1; D call uncertain. V gave up 1 base and J gave up 0 bases, with 7 bases separating them. Looked up from germline, CDR1 is LGHNA and CDR2 is YSLEER. The CDR3 runs to 15 residues. CDR3 nucleotides: TGCGCCAGCAGCCAAGTACTAAGCTCCTACAATGAGCAGTTCTTC. Translating it yields CASSQVLSSYNEQFF.

The genes are TRBV7-2 and TRBJ2-2; D is uncertain. V lost 5 bases and J lost 8, with 12 bases in between. The CDR3 contains 13 residues. The germline CDR1 and CDR2 sequences are SGHTA and FQGNSA. Here the CDR3 reads CASSALSRGELFF. In nucleotides, the CDR3 is TGTGCCAGCAGCGCATTATCTAGGGGGGAGCTGTTTTTT. Filled out from reference TRBV7-2 and TRBJ2-2, the complete variable domain reads GAGVSQSPSNKVTEKGKDVELRCDPISGHTALYWYRQSLGQGLEFLIYFQGNSAPDKSGLPSDRFSAERTGGSVSTLTIQRTQQEDSAVYLCASSALSRGELFFGEGSRLTVL.

The chain combines TRBV7-3 with TRBJ2-7, with 11 bases lining up with TRBD2. The CDR3 runs to 15 residues. Germline V lookup: CDR1 SGHTA, CDR2 FQGTGA. Trimming at V came to 5 bases and at J to 3 bases, leaving 6 bases not matched to a gene. CDR3 bases: TGTGCCAGCAGCCCCGCTGGACTAGCGGGCTACGAGCAGTACTTC. It translates to CASSPAGLAGYEQYF.

This CDR3 reads CASSYSQGAHYEQYF. DNA for the CDR3: TGTGCCAGCAGTTACTCGCAGGGGGCCCACTACGAGCAGTACTTC. V is TRBV6-5 and J is TRBJ2-7, with 8 bases matching TRBD1. Germline lookup yields CDR1 MNHEY and CDR2 SVGAGI. The CDR3 is 15 amino acids. With V trimmed by 0 bases and J by 3 bases, 4 bases remained unmatched.

The chain links TRBV4-2 to TRBJ1-1; the D gene is possibly TRBD1 (5 bases). In germline, CDR1 is LGHNA, CDR2 YNFKEQ. This CDR3 spans 13 amino acids. V was clipped by 7 bases and J by 2 bases, with 11 bases between them. The CDR3 DNA follows: TGTGCCAGCACCCGACAGTTAAACACTGAAGCTTTCTTT. It translates to CASTRQLNTEAFF.

The J gene is TRBJ2-2, the V gene TRBV15, with D uncertain. This CDR3 has 15 residues. The germline V gene encodes CDR1 LNHNV and CDR2 YYDKDF (reference sequence). V was shortened by 3 bases and J by 1 base, with 9 bases between the two germline ends. The DNA of the CDR3 is TGTGCCACCAGCAGCGCCTTGGAGAACACCGGGGAGCTGTTTTTT. It yields the protein CATSSALENTGELFF.

The V and J genes are TRBV18 and TRBJ2-1; 9 nucleotides line up with TRBD2. J gave up 3 bases and V 4 bases, and 1 base lay outside the gene matches. This CDR3 is 14 amino acids long. Germline V gene lookup returns CDR1 KGHSH and CDR2 LQKENI. CDR3 amino acids: CASSQTSGYNEQFF. The DNA of the CDR3 is TGTGCCAGCTCACAGACTAGCGGCTACAATGAGCAGTTCTTC.

The table lists this clone with a count of one. The chain recombines TRBV4-3 with TRBJ2-2; D is uncertain. Trimming took 1 base from V and 6 from J, leaving 12 bases between them. This CDR3 is built from 15 residues. The germline V gene has CDR1 LGHNA and CDR2 YSLEER. CDR3 DNA: TGCGCCAGCAGCCAAGGGACGCTCCGGGCCGGGGAGCTGTTTTTT. Amino acids: CASSQGTLRAGELFF.

The J gene is TRBJ1-1, the V gene TRBV18; D may be TRBD1 (6 bases). V gave up 4 bases and J gave up 0 bases, with 12 bases separating them. The CDR3 totals 15 residues. Per the germline V gene, CDR1 is KGHSH and CDR2 is LQKENI. In DNA form, the CDR3 reads TGTGCCAGCTCACTGGACAGCCGTATGAACACTGAAGCTTTCTTT. Its translation: CASSLDSRMNTEAFF.

This clone has only one observation. V usage is TRBV28 and J usage is TRBJ2-6; D gene ambiguous. Germline CDR1 MDHEN, CDR2 SYDVKM. V was pared by 5 bases and J by 4 bases, with 12 bases between. CDR3 length equals 15 residues. In DNA form, the CDR3 reads TGTGCCAGCAGTATACACTCCTCCGGGGCCAACGTCCTGACTTTC. It yields the protein CASSIHSSGANVLTF.

The chain links TRBV18 to TRBJ2-5; 7 positions agree with TRBD2. The last part of the DNA fits TRBJ2-7 better; the J call may be wrong. This CDR3 is 14 amino acids long. Looked up from germline, CDR1 is KGHSH and CDR2 is LQKENI. CDR3 residues: CASSGGTKGYEQYF. CDR3 sequence (DNA): TGTGCCAGCTCCGGGGGGACCAAAGGCTACGAGCAGTACTTC.

This clone was picked up one time. The chain joins TRBV5-1 to TRBJ1-5; TRBD1 might be the D (5 bases). The CDR3 is 14 amino acids. The ends were cut back, 4 bases at V and 2 bases at J, with 10 bases in the middle. CDR1 is SGHRS and CDR2 is YFSETQ in the germline V gene. This CDR3 is CASSPRGGNQPQHF. The CDR3 coding sequence is TGCGCCAGCAGCCCAAGGGGAGGCAATCAGCCCCAGCATTTT.

This clone was seen once. This sequence joins TRBV5-1 and TRBJ2-3; 12 bases line up with TRBD2. Germline V lookup: CDR1 SGHRS, CDR2 YFSETQ. The CDR3 covers 16 residues. Trimming removed 4 bases from V and 2 bases from J; junction bases left unmatched: 5. The CDR3 DNA is TGCGCCAGCAGCCCGACTAGCGGGAGTATCACAGATACGCAGTATTTT. It translates to CASSPTSGSITDTQYF.

The J gene is TRBJ2-6, the V gene TRBV11-2; tentatively, D is TRBD1 (6 bases). The V gene lost 1 base and the J gene lost 4 bases, with 14 bases spanning the gap. Germline lookup yields CDR1 SGHAT and CDR2 FQNNGV. The CDR3 covers 17 residues. The CDR3 bases are TGTGCCAGCAGCTTAGGGGGGCACGCGAGCGGGGCCAACGTCCTGACTTTC. This codes for CASSLGGHASGANVLTF.

The chain carries TRBV18 and TRBJ2-5; a possible D gene is TRBD2 (6 bases). The V end lost 3 bases, the J end lost 2 bases, and 13 bases lay between the germline ends. The CDR3 is made up of 15 amino acids. Per germline, CDR1 KGHSH and CDR2 LQKENI. Here the CDR3 reads CASSPVPSVQETQYF. The CDR3 DNA follows: TGTGCCAGCTCACCCGTCCCTAGCGTACAAGAGACCCAGTACTTC.

The V call is TRBV7-9, the J call TRBJ2-3; D perhaps matches TRBD1 (6 bases). CDR3 length: 13 residues. Germline V CDR1 and CDR2: SEHNR, FQNEAQ (reference sequence). The V end lost 8 bases, the J end lost 4 bases, and 13 bases lay between the germline ends. This chain's CDR3 is CASGNSGADTQYF. CDR3 nucleotides: TGTGCCAGCGGGAATTCAGGGGCAGATACGCAGTATTTT.

The J gene is TRBJ2-5, the V gene TRBV5-1; D gene unclear. The germline gives CDR1 SGHRS, CDR2 YFSETQ. This CDR3 is 14 amino acids long. Trimming cost V 0 bases and J 5 bases, with 11 bases left between them. The CDR3 loop reads CASSLGTVEETQYF. In DNA form, the CDR3 reads TGCGCCAGCAGCTTGGGTACGGTGGAGGAGACCCAGTACTTC.